A single sample gave rise to the 24 T cell receptor beta chains below, sequenced in a study of OX40 agonist ivuxolimab in advanced cancers. Data came from immunoSEQ multiplex PCR; TCRdb stores just in-frame clones and leaves some out. The sample has more than 50,000 clones, around 87% seen once; the top ten hold about 5.1%. The material sequenced was CD4+ or CD8+ T cells sorted from blood, taken in a trial of the OX40 agonist ivuxolimab. The receptor source for this set is an adult with an advanced solid tumor such as melanoma, head and neck, liver or kidney cancer.

Only a few counts were recorded for this clone. The chain employs TRBV7-3 and TRBJ2-1; D uncertain. The length of the CDR3 is 14 residues. Between the trimmed V and J ends, which lost 5 bases and 6 bases, there was a span of 14 bases. Germline V gene lookup returns CDR1 SGHTA and CDR2 FQGTGA. CDR3 sequence: CASSITPFANEQFF. The CDR3 DNA sequence: TGTGCCAGCAGCATCACCCCGTTCGCCAATGAGCAGTTCTTC.

The rearrangement links TRBV7-6 to TRBJ1-6; the D is unclear. The germline CDR1 and CDR2 sequences are SGHVS and FNYEAQ. Trimming took off 4 bases at V and 10 bases at J, with 14 bases between the two ends. This CDR3 is built from 14 residues. CDR3 loop: CASSSRRENSPLHF. As DNA, the CDR3 is TGTGCCAGCAGCTCTAGACGCGAAAACTCACCCCTCCACTTT.

This clone was detected once. CDR3 amino acids: CASRDILAGGYTF. DNA for the CDR3: TGTGCCAGCAGGGATATATTAGCTGGTGGCTACACCTTC. This chain uses TRBV6-1 with TRBJ1-2; no firm D call. Germline-derived CDR1 and CDR2 are MNHNS and SASEGT. V dropped 6 bases and J dropped 7 bases, with 15 bases sitting between them. The CDR3 consists of 13 residues.

CDR3 DNA sequence: TGTGCCAGCTCACTAGCGGGGTTGGATACGCAGTATTTT. Amino acid sequence: CASSLAGLDTQYF. The chain carries TRBV27 and TRBJ2-3; 10 bases agree with TRBD2. This CDR3 contains 13 residues. CDR1 and CDR2 (germline): MNHEY, SMNVEV (reference sequence). V dropped 8 bases and J dropped 6; count of bases not matched to a gene: 5.

This clone was counted once. The chain is built from TRBV7-8 and TRBJ2-1, with D hard to call. This CDR3 region has 14 residues. The germline V gene encodes CDR1 SGHVS and CDR2 FQNEAQ. V lost 1 base, J lost 6 bases, and 10 bases lay in between. This CDR3 reads CASSLGWLGNEQFF. Written as DNA, the CDR3 is TGTGCCAGCAGCTTAGGTTGGTTGGGCAATGAGCAGTTCTTC.

Only one count was recorded for this clone. This rearrangement joins TRBV6-6 to TRBJ2-7; D unresolved. V lost 2 bases and J lost 2, with 7 bases in between. The CDR3 runs to 13 residues. Germline CDR1 and CDR2: MNHNY and SVGAGI (reference sequence). DNA for the CDR3: TGTGCCAGCAGTTACGGCAGGACCTACGAGCAGTACTTC. Protein: CASSYGRTYEQYF.

The gene calls are TRBV19 and TRBJ1-2; the D gene is possibly TRBD1 (5 bases). The CDR3 has 15 amino acids. CDR1 is LNHDA and CDR2 is SQIVND in the germline V gene (reference sequence). The V gene lost 5 bases and the J gene lost 3 bases, with 16 bases spanning the gap. The CDR3, as DNA: TGTGCCAGTAGTGACCCAGGGTTTAAGCACTATGGCTACACCTTC. Its protein product is CASSDPGFKHYGYTF.

The chain has TRBV28 and TRBJ2-5; D is unresolved. The CDR3 is made up of 14 amino acids. Germline CDR1 is MDHEN and CDR2 is SYDVKM. The V end was cut by 2 bases, the J end by 0 bases, with 7 bases between. CDR3 sequence reads: CASSLGRHQETQYF. The CDR3, as DNA: TGTGCCAGCAGTTTAGGGCGTCACCAAGAGACCCAGTACTTC.

The chain employs TRBV6-1 and TRBJ1-6; D gene unclear. The germline CDR1 and CDR2 sequences are MNHNS and SASEGT. The CDR3 loop spans 15 amino acids. Trimming took off 7 bases at V and 0 bases at J, with 10 bases between the two ends. CDR3 sequence: CASNQGSSYNSPLHF. The CDR3 nucleotides are TGTGCCAGCAATCAAGGGAGCTCCTATAATTCACCCCTCCACTTT.

This chain joins TRBV2 and TRBJ1-5, with D possibly TRBD1 on 5 matching bases. Germline V gene sequence: CDR1 SNHLY, CDR2 FYNNEI. This CDR3 contains 15 residues. V was clipped by 5 bases and J by 11 bases, with 22 bases between them. For the CDR3, the DNA is TGTGCCAGCAGTCCTCCGGGACGGTCTCTGTCGGCCCAGCATTTT. Translating it yields CASSPPGRSLSAQHF.

The chain recombines TRBV14 with TRBJ2-1, with 10 bases that match TRBD1. CDR3 length: 14 residues. The V gene's germline CDR1 is SGHDN and CDR2 FVKESK. The V segment lost 4 bases and the J segment 6 bases; nucleotides outside the gene matches: 3. DNA of the CDR3: TGTGCCAGCAGCCCCCGGACAGGGGGCAATGAGCAGTTCTTC. As protein: CASSPRTGGNEQFF. The complete variable domain, with remaining parts taken from reference TRBV14 and TRBJ2-1, reads EAGVTQFPSHSVIEKGQTVTLRCDPISGHDNLYWYRRVMGKEIKFLLHFVKESKQDESGMPNNRFLAERTGGTYSTLKVQPAELEDSGVYFCASSPRTGGNEQFFGPGTRLTVL.

The chain has TRBV9 and TRBJ2-2; TRBD1 agrees at 10 bases. The germline gives CDR1 SGDLS, CDR2 YYNGEE. The trim removed 5 bases at V and 5 bases at J, leaving 6 bases unmatched. The CDR3 is 15 residues long. The CDR3 here is CASSTGQGTTGELFF. The CDR3 region has the DNA TGTGCCAGCAGTACGGGACAGGGGACGACCGGGGAGCTGTTTTTT. Supplemented by reference TRBV9 and TRBJ2-2, the full variable domain reads DSGVTQTPKHLITATGQRVTLRCSPRSGDLSVYWYQQSLDQGLQFLIQYYNGEERAKGNILERFSAQQFPDLHSELNLSSLELGDSALYFCASSTGQGTTGELFFGEGSRLTVL.

The chain couples TRBV7-9 to TRBJ1-1, with no clear D. The CDR3 spans 11 residues. From germline, CDR1 is SEHNR and CDR2 FQNEAQ (reference sequence). Trimming removed 4 bases at V and 8 bases at J, with 8 bases between. The CDR3 sequence is CASSSSPEAFF. CDR3 in DNA: TGTGCCAGCAGCTCGAGTCCGGAAGCTTTCTTT.

A single count supports this clone. CDR3 in amino acids: CASSHPNRDRGSEQYF. CDR3 DNA sequence: TGTGCCAGCAGCCATCCCAACCGGGACAGGGGATCGGAGCAGTACTTC. This sequence joins TRBV4-2 and TRBJ2-7; 10 nucleotides line up with TRBD1. The CDR3 is 16 residues long. CDR1 is LGHNA and CDR2 is YNFKEQ in the germline V gene. V gave up 3 bases and J gave up 7 bases; unmatched junction bases: 12.

This sequence joins TRBV19 and TRBJ1-5; no clear D gene. CDR1 and CDR2 from the germline V gene are LNHDA and SQIVND (reference sequence). V shed 4 bases and J shed 3 bases, with 19 bases lying between them. The CDR3 totals 17 residues. CDR3 coding DNA: TGTGCCAGTAGTACCCGTTTACTCCAACTAGACAATCAGCCCCAGCATTTT. Its translation is CASSTRLLQLDNQPQHF. Combining the CDR3 with reference TRBV19 and TRBJ1-5 gives the whole variable domain DGGITQSPKYLFRKEGQNVTLSCEQNLNHDAMYWYRQDPGQGLRLIYYSQIVNDFQKGDIAEGYSVSREKKESFPLTVTSAQKNPTAFYLCASSTRLLQLDNQPQHFGDGTRLSIL.

This chain connects TRBV28 to TRBJ2-3; 7 bases are a match to TRBD2. From germline, CDR1 is MDHEN and CDR2 SYDVKM. The CDR3 sequence is 18 residues long. V lost 4 bases and J lost 2; bases outside the gene matches: 15. The CDR3 region has the DNA TGTGCCAGCAGTTCTGAACCCCGACTAGCTCAAAACACAGATACGCAGTATTTT. As protein: CASSSEPRLAQNTDTQYF.

The chain combines TRBV9 with TRBJ1-2; 9 bases line up with TRBD1. Germline V gives CDR1 SGDLS, CDR2 YYNGEE. The J segment lost 3 bases and the V segment lost 6 bases, leaving 3 bases of the junction unmatched. The CDR3 extends over 13 amino acids. The CDR3 coding sequence is TGTGCCAGCAACCGACAGGGGGACTATGGCTACACCTTC. Translated, it gives CASNRQGDYGYTF.

The V and J genes are TRBV6-5 and TRBJ1-6; no clear D gene. The CDR3 covers 15 residues. Trimming took 2 bases from V and 3 from J, leaving 8 bases between them. Looked up from germline, CDR1 is MNHEY and CDR2 is SVGAGI. DNA of the CDR3: TGTGCCAGCAGTTACCGACTCGGCTATAATTCACCCCTCCACTTT. It specifies CASSYRLGYNSPLHF.

The table lists this clone with a count of one. This chain joins TRBV10-1 and TRBJ2-3; D is possibly TRBD2 (5 bases). CDR1 is WNHNN, CDR2 SYGVQD, per germline (reference sequence). V gave up 3 bases and J gave up 2 bases, with 12 bases separating them. CDR3 length: 15 residues. CDR3 sequence: CASSESGGDTDTQYF. Written as DNA, the CDR3 is TGCGCCAGCAGTGAATCAGGAGGTGACACAGATACGCAGTATTTT.

The chain employs TRBV5-4 and TRBJ2-7; a weak D match, TRBD1 (5 bases). Germline-derived CDR1 and CDR2 are SGHNT and YYREEE (reference sequence). V lost 2 bases, J lost 2 bases, and 23 bases lay in between. The CDR3 runs 18 residues. CDR3 amino acids: CASSFFPGAATIPYEQYF. CDR3 bases: TGTGCCAGCAGCTTTTTTCCTGGGGCAGCAACAATTCCCTACGAGCAGTACTTC.

The rearrangement joins TRBV7-9 to TRBJ2-3, with 7 bases aligning to TRBD1. Germline lookup yields CDR1 SEHNR and CDR2 FQNEAQ (reference sequence). This CDR3 spans 17 amino acids. V was clipped by 4 bases and J by 5 bases; unmatched bases: 15. Here the CDR3 reads CASSSTGTAEYLDTQYF. The CDR3 DNA reads as TGTGCCAGCAGCTCTACCGGGACAGCGGAGTATTTAGATACGCAGTATTTT.

The chain links TRBV6-5 to TRBJ2-1; 8 nucleotides agree with TRBD1. Germline assignment: CDR1 MNHEY and CDR2 SVGAGI. V was clipped by 8 bases and J by 8 bases; unmatched bases: 8. This CDR3 contains 13 residues. CDR3 coding DNA: TGTGCCAGCCGGACAGGGCTTTTCGATGAGCAGTTCTTC. It specifies CASRTGLFDEQFF.

The V and J genes are TRBV27 and TRBJ2-2; no definite D call. Germline V CDR1 and CDR2: MNHEY, SMNVEV (reference sequence). CDR3 length: 15 amino acids. The V end was cut by 7 bases, the J end by 0 bases, with 12 bases between. CDR3 in DNA: TGTGCCAGCACCCGGGCCCTCGCGAACACCGGGGAGCTGTTTTTT. Translated: CASTRALANTGELFF.

V and J are TRBV11-2 and TRBJ2-1, with D possibly TRBD2 on 6 matching bases. V lost 5 bases, J lost 1 base, and 24 bases lay in between. Germline assignment: CDR1 SGHAT and CDR2 FQNNGV. The CDR3 consists of 19 residues. The CDR3 spells CASSTFGGMRGRSYNEQFF. CDR3 coding DNA: TGTGCCAGCAGCACATTTGGCGGGATGAGGGGCAGGTCCTACAATGAGCAGTTCTTC.